This T cell receptor beta chain was sequenced for a study of cytomegalovirus exposure and HLA in healthy donors. Sequencing used immunoSEQ multiplex PCR; TCRdb keeps in-frame clones, though not all of them. The table includes 70,000 or so clones, approximately 94% detected once. Study observations and caveats: Altogether, some 170 TCR beta chains were recorded as cytomegalovirus-associated.

Deletions cut 3 bases from V and 1 base from J, with 11 bases between. The CDR3 is 15 amino acids. Germline lookup yields CDR1 SGDLS and CDR2 YYNGEE. This clone was recorded once. The target antigen is unknown. Sequenced input: PBMCs. The J gene is TRBJ2-1, the V gene TRBV9; the D is unclear. The TCR comes from a woman between 18 and 29 years old in good health and CMV-seropositive. CDR3 in amino acids: CASSAFRVSYNEQFF. CDR3 in DNA: TGTGCCAGCAGCGCGTTTCGAGTATCCTACAATGAGCAGTTCTTC.